The clone carrying this T cell receptor (beta chain) showed up many times. Its matching antigen is unknown. TCRdb processed the 5' RACE reads anew with MiXCR; each CDR3 protein has one entry. The sample yields more than 30,000 distinct CDR3 sequences, roughly 11% seen once. This specimen comes from a study of CD8 T cells in ankylosing spondylitis. The germline CDR1 and CDR2 sequences are SEHNR and FQNEAQ (reference sequence). There are 15 residues in the CDR3. J gave up 1 base and V 6 bases, and 5 bases lay outside the gene matches. Findings and caveats of the study: Within matched ankylosing spondylitis synovial fluid, disease-linked clones were reportedly significantly enriched.

The V call is TRBV7-9, the J call TRBJ2-5; 10 bases fit TRBD2. Source material: synovial fluid, either unsorted or a sorted T cell fraction (not recorded which). The sequence was obtained from a male donor with ankylosing spondylitis. The CDR3, as DNA: TGTGCCAGCAGAGGGGGACTAGCGATCCAAGAGACCCAGTACTTC. Protein: CASRGGLAIQETQYF.